The source of this T cell receptor (beta chain) is a study of T-cell reconstitution after alpha-beta-depleted transplantation in children. Unique molecular identifiers featured in how the TCRbeta library was prepared. TCRdb re-called the PCR reads through MiXCR, storing one row per CDR3 protein. The data contain almost 500,000 distinct CDR3 sequences, around 13% of them singletons. This clonotype turned up a few times. Trimming removed 1 base from V and 2 bases from J, with 9 bases in between. Germline loops: CDR1 DFQATT, CDR2 SNEGSKA (reference sequence). The CDR3 length is 13 residues. The source is a human donor who donated a stem cell graft to a child with combined immunodeficiency. The specimen comprised PBMCs from the stem cell graft donor, sampled from the stem cell graft. The chain couples TRBV20-1 to TRBJ2-7; a possible D gene is TRBD2 (5 bases). The CDR3 nucleotides read TGCAGTGCTAGAGTTTGGCGGGCCTACGAGCAGTACTTC. Amino acids: CSARVWRAYEQYF.